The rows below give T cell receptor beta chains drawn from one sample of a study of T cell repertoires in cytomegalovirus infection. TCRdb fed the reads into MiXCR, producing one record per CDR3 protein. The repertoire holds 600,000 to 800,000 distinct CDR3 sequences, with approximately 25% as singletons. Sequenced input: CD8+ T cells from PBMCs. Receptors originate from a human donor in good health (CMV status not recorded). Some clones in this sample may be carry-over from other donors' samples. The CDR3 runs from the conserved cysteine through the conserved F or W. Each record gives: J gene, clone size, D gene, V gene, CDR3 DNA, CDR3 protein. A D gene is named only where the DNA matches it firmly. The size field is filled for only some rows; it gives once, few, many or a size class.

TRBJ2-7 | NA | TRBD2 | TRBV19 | TGTGCCAGTAGTATTGAAGCGGGGGGGACCTACGAGCAGTACTTC | CASSIEAGGTYEQYF
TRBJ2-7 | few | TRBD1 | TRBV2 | TGTGCCAGCCTGACAGGGATGAGTAACGAGCAGTACTTC | CASLTGMSNEQYF
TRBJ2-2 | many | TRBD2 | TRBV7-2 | TGTGCCAGCAGCCCTTTAAATGGCGGGGGGTCCGGGGAGCTGTTTTTT | CASSPLNGGGSGELFF
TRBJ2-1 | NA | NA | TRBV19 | TGTGCCAGTAGTGCCCCGGGACTGGAAAATGAGCAGTTCTTC | CASSAPGLENEQFF
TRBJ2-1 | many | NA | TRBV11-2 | TGTGCCAGCATCTCGAGCTCCTACAATGAGCAGTTCTTC | CASISSSYNEQFF
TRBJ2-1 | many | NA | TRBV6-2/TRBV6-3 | TGTGCCAGCAGTACAACCTGGAGCTCCTACAATGAGCAGTTCTTC | CASSTTWSSYNEQFF
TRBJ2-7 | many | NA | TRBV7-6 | TGTGCCAGCAGCTTAGGCCAGAACACCTACGAGCAGTACTTC | CASSLGQNTYEQYF
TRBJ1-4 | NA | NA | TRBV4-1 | TGCGCCAGCAGCCAGGTTACCGGGCCTACCCTTGAAAAACTGTTTTTT | CASSQVTGPTLEKLFF
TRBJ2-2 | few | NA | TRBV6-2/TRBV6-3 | TGTGCCAGCAGGACGGTGGAGACCTACACCGGGGAGCTGTTTTTT | CASRTVETYTGELFF
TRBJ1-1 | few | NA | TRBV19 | TGTGCCAGTAGTATGGCAGGGATGAACACTGAAGCTTTCTTT | CASSMAGMNTEAFF
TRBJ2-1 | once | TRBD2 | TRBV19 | TGTGCCAGGAGGGGGGGCGGGGGGGCTAACCCTCACAATGAGCAGTTCTTC | CARRGGGGANPHNEQFF
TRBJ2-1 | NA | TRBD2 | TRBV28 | TGTGCCAGCAGTTTATTGATCCTAGCGGGGGCCTACAATGAGCAGTTCTTC | CASSLLILAGAYNEQFF
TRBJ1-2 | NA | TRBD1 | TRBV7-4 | TGTGCCAGCAGGGGACAGGGTGAAGGCTACACCTTC | CASRGQGEGYTF
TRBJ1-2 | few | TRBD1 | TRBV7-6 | TGTGCCAGCAGCTCCACCGGGACAGGGGTTAACTATGGCTACACCTTC | CASSSTGTGVNYGYTF
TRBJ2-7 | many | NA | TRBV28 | TGTGCCAGCAGTTTGTCCAGGGACTACGAGCAGTACTTC | CASSLSRDYEQYF
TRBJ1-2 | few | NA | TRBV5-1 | TGCGCCAGCAGCTTGGAACAGGTGCGGGATGGCTACACCTTC | CASSLEQVRDGYTF
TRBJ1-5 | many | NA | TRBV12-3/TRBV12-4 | TGTGCCAGCAGTTTAGAACAGTATAGCAATCAGCCCCAGCATTTT | CASSLEQYSNQPQHF
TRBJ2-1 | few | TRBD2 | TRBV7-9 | TGTGCCAGCAACCAGCCTGGCGGGGGGGCCGTCGATGAGCAGTTCTTC | CASNQPGGGAVDEQFF
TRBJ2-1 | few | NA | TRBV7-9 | TGTGCCAGCAGCTCCCTGAGGCAGGACAATGAGCAGTTCTTC | CASSSLRQDNEQFF
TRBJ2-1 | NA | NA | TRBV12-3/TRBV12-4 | TGTACCAGCAGTCGAGACGGATACAATGAGCAGTTCTTC | CTSSRDGYNEQFF
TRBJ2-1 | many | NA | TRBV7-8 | TGTGCCAGCAGCCTAGTAGGAGGGGGGGGCTCCTACAATGAGCAGTTCTTC | CASSLVGGGGSYNEQFF
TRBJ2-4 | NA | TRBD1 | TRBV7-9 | TGTGCCAGCAGCCGGACAGGGGCTCTAGCCAAAAACATTCAGTACTTC | CASSRTGALAKNIQYF
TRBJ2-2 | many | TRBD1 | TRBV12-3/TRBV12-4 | TGTGCCAGCAGTTTACGACAGGGAAGATACACCGGGGAGCTGTTTTTT | CASSLRQGRYTGELFF
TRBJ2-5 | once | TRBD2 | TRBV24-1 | TGTGCCACCAGTGATCATAGACTAGCGGAGTACCAAGAGACCCAGTACTTC | CATSDHRLAEYQETQYF
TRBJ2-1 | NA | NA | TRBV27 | TGTGCCAGCAGTTTATCGGTGGCAACCGAGCAGTTCTTC | CASSLSVATEQFF
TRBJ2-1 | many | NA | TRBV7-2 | TGTGCCAGCAGCTTAGTAACTAAATACAATGAGCAGTTCTTC | CASSLVTKYNEQFF
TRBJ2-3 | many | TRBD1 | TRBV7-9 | TGTGCCAGCAGCTCTCGGGACAGGGGGCCGGAAGATACGCAGTATTTT | CASSSRDRGPEDTQYF
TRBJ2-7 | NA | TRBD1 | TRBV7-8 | TGTGCCAGCAGCCGGACAGGGTCCGACGAGCAGTACTTC | CASSRTGSDEQYF
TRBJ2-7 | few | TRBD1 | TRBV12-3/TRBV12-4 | TGTGCCAGCACTCGGACAGGGTCCTGGGACGAGCAGTACTTC | CASTRTGSWDEQYF
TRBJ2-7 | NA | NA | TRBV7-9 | TGTGCCAGCAGCTTAAAGGGTCAGCCACCGAAGCAGTACTTC | CASSLKGQPPKQYF
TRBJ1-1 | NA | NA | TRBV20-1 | TGCAGTGCCAGCCCGACAGAGCCTGAAGCTTTCTTT | CSASPTEPEAFF
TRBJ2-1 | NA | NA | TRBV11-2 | TGTGCCAGCAGCTTAACCGGGACGGGGAAGTTCTTC | CASSLTGTGKFF
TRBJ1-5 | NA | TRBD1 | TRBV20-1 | TGCAGTGCTAGAGGACAGGGCCCAGGTAGCAATCAGCCCCAGCATTTT | CSARGQGPGSNQPQHF
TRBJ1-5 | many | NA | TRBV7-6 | TGTGCCAGCAGCCCCGGTCCGGGGAATCAGCCCCAGCATTTT | CASSPGPGNQPQHF
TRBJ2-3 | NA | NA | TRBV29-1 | TGCAGCGTTGTTTGGGGAGAGTATACGGATACGCAGTATTTT | CSVVWGEYTDTQYF
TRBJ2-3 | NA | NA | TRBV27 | TGTGCCAGCAGTTTTGGAGTCCAGGGAGATACGCAGTATTTT | CASSFGVQGDTQYF
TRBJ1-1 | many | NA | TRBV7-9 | TGTGCCAGCAGCTCGAAAGGGGGGACTGAAGCTTTCTTT | CASSSKGGTEAFF
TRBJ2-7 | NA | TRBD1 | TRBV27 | TGTGCCAGCAGTTTACAGGGACAGCACCCGATTAACTACGAGCAGTACTTC | CASSLQGQHPINYEQYF
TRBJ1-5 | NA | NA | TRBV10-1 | TGCGCCAGCAGTGAGTCGACTTCTAGGGGGATTTGGAGCAATCAGCCCCAGCATTTT | CASSESTSRGIWSNQPQHF
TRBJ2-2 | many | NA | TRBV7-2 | TGTGCCAGCAGCTTAAAGGATTGGGCCACCGGGGAGCTGTTTTTT | CASSLKDWATGELFF
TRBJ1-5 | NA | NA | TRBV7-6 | TGTGCCAGCAGCCCCAATCCACCAGGGCTCAATCAGCCCCAGCATTTT | CASSPNPPGLNQPQHF
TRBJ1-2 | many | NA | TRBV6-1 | NA | CASSSSGQGARKGYGYTF
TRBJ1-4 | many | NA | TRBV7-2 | TGTGCCAGCAGCTCAACAGTGCTTTCTGAAAAACTGTTTTTT | CASSSTVLSEKLFF
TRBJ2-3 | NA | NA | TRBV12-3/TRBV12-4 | TGTGCCAGCAGTGCCGAGCCAAGCACAGATACGCAGTATTTT | CASSAEPSTDTQYF
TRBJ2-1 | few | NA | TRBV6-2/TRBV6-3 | TGTGCCAGCAGCATACTGGGAGGGGGGAATGAGCAGTTCTTC | CASSILGGGNEQFF
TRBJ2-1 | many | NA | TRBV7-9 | TGTGCCAGCAGCTTAGAAATCCGATACAATGAGCAGTTCTTC | CASSLEIRYNEQFF
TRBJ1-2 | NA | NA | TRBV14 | TGTGCCAGCACCGCCACGCTGGTTGGTGGCTACACCTTC | CASTATLVGGYTF
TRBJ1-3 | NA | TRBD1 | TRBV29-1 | TGCAGCGTTGATGAGGGCGGGACAGGGGGGATCTTT | CSVDEGGTGGIF